The rows below give T cell receptor beta chains drawn from one sample of a study of blood T cell repertoires in COVID-19. Clones were read by immunoSEQ multiplex PCR, and TCRdb kept only the in-frame ones, dropping some. The repertoire holds 100,000 or so clones, with 88% as singletons. The sequencing input was peripheral blood. Receptor source: a woman in her fifties or sixties with acute or convalescent COVID-19. Both conserved end residues are part of each CDR3. A D gene is named only where the DNA matches it firmly. Not every row has a clone size; where given, it reads once, few, many or a size class.

j_call: TRBJ2-1; d_call: .; clone_size: .; v_call: TRBV7-9; cdr3_nt: TGTGCCAGCAGCTTAGCGACAGGCGCCTACAATGAGCAGTTCTTC; cdr3_aa: CASSLATGAYNEQFF
j_call: TRBJ1-5; d_call: TRBD1; clone_size: once; v_call: TRBV19; cdr3_nt: TGTGCCAGTAGTATACCCCAAGGGGGCGGAACAGCCCAGCATTTT; cdr3_aa: CASSIPQGGGTAQHF
j_call: TRBJ2-1; d_call: TRBD2; clone_size: .; v_call: TRBV3-1/TRBV3-2; cdr3_nt: TGTGCCAGCAGACCGGGACTAGCGGTCTACAATGAGCAGTTCTTC; cdr3_aa: CASRPGLAVYNEQFF
j_call: TRBJ2-3; d_call: .; clone_size: .; v_call: TRBV29-1; cdr3_nt: TGCAGCGTTGATGGGGCCACAGATACGCAGTATTTT; cdr3_aa: CSVDGATDTQYF
j_call: TRBJ2-7; d_call: .; clone_size: .; v_call: TRBV21-1; cdr3_nt: TGTGCCAGCAGCATAATCCCGGGACAGCCGCGGGGTGAGTACTTC; cdr3_aa: CASSIIPGQPRGEYF
j_call: TRBJ1-2; d_call: TRBD1; clone_size: .; v_call: TRBV29-1; cdr3_nt: TGCAGCGCTGCTGCCGGGACAGCGGGCTATGGCTACACCTTC; cdr3_aa: CSAAAGTAGYGYTF
j_call: TRBJ1-5; d_call: .; clone_size: once; v_call: TRBV6-6; cdr3_nt: TGTGCCAGCAGTTACGGGGCAGGGATTCAGCCCCAGCATTTT; cdr3_aa: CASSYGAGIQPQHF
j_call: TRBJ2-7; d_call: TRBD1; clone_size: once; v_call: TRBV27; cdr3_nt: TGTGCCAGCAGGCACGGGACAGGCCGGCCAGGTGGGTACGAGCAGTACTTC; cdr3_aa: CASRHGTGRPGGYEQYF
j_call: TRBJ1-1; d_call: .; clone_size: .; v_call: TRBV28; cdr3_nt: TGTGCCAGCAGGGGCGGACAAAATGGGAACACTGAAGCTTTCTTT; cdr3_aa: CASRGGQNGNTEAFF
j_call: TRBJ1-2; d_call: .; clone_size: .; v_call: TRBV15; cdr3_nt: TGTGCCACCAGCAGAGATAGGACAGACTATGGCTACACCTTC; cdr3_aa: CATSRDRTDYGYTF
j_call: TRBJ1-2; d_call: .; clone_size: .; v_call: TRBV12-5; cdr3_nt: TGTGCTAGTGGAGGGATGGCGGGCTATGGCTACACCTTC; cdr3_aa: CASGGMAGYGYTF
j_call: TRBJ1-5; d_call: .; clone_size: .; v_call: TRBV6-6; cdr3_nt: TGTGCCAGCAGCCCCCCCCCAGGTAGCAATCAGCCCCAGCATTTT; cdr3_aa: CASSPPPGSNQPQHF
j_call: TRBJ2-5; d_call: TRBD2; clone_size: .; v_call: TRBV24-1; cdr3_nt: TGTGCCACCAGTGACCCCTCCGGGGGGAGCCTGGAGACCCAGTACTTC; cdr3_aa: CATSDPSGGSLETQYF
j_call: TRBJ1-2; d_call: .; clone_size: .; v_call: TRBV4-2; cdr3_nt: TGTGCCAGCAGCCTTGAGTATGAGGGCTACACCTTC; cdr3_aa: CASSLEYEGYTF
j_call: TRBJ2-1; d_call: TRBD2; clone_size: .; v_call: TRBV7-3; cdr3_nt: TGTGCCAGCAGCCCGACACTAGCGTCCTACAATGAGCAGTTCTTC; cdr3_aa: CASSPTLASYNEQFF
j_call: TRBJ1-2; d_call: .; clone_size: .; v_call: TRBV6-6; cdr3_nt: TGTGCCAGTGCCGGGACTAAAAACATCTATGGCTACACCTTC; cdr3_aa: CASAGTKNIYGYTF
j_call: TRBJ1-3; d_call: .; clone_size: .; v_call: TRBV9; cdr3_nt: TGTGCCAGCAGCCACGGGATGGGGTCCGGAAACACCATATATTTT; cdr3_aa: CASSHGMGSGNTIYF
j_call: TRBJ1-2; d_call: TRBD1; clone_size: .; v_call: TRBV9; cdr3_nt: TGTGCCAGCAGCGTAGACGGACAGGGGAACTATGGCTACACCTTC; cdr3_aa: CASSVDGQGNYGYTF
j_call: TRBJ2-2; d_call: TRBD2; clone_size: few; v_call: TRBV19; cdr3_nt: TGTGCCAGCCGGGGGGGACCGAACACCGGGGAGCTGTTTTTT; cdr3_aa: CASRGGPNTGELFF
j_call: TRBJ1-4; d_call: .; clone_size: once; v_call: TRBV3-1/TRBV3-2; cdr3_nt: TGTGCCAGCAGCCAAGACAGGCGAAGTAATGAAAAACTGTTTTTT; cdr3_aa: CASSQDRRSNEKLFF
j_call: TRBJ2-5; d_call: TRBD2; clone_size: .; v_call: TRBV6-6; cdr3_nt: TGTGCCAGCAGTGCCCCGGGACTAGCTGTGGAGACCCAGTACTTC; cdr3_aa: CASSAPGLAVETQYF
j_call: TRBJ1-1; d_call: .; clone_size: .; v_call: TRBV7-9; cdr3_nt: TGTGCCAGCAGCAGCGTTTTGGGACACAAAGCTTTCTTT; cdr3_aa: CASSSVLGHKAFF
j_call: TRBJ2-3; d_call: .; clone_size: .; v_call: TRBV7-9; cdr3_nt: TGTGCCAGCAGCTCCGACTGGCATTCCGGCACAGATACGCAGTATTTT; cdr3_aa: CASSSDWHSGTDTQYF